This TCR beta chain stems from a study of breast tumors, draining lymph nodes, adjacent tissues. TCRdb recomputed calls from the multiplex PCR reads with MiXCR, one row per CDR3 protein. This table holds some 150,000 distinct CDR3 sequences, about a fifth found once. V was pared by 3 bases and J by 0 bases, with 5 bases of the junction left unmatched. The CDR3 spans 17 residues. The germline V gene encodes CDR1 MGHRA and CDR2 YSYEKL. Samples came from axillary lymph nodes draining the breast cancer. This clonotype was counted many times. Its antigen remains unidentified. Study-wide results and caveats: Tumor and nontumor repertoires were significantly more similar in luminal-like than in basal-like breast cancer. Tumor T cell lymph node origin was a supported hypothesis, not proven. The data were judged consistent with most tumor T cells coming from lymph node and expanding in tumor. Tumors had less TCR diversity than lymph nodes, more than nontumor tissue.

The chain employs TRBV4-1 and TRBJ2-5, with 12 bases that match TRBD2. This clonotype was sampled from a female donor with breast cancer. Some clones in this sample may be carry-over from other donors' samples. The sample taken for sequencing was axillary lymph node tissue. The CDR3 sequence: CASSQARTSGNQETQYF. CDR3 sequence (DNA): TGCGCCAGCAGCCAGGCACGGACTAGCGGGAACCAAGAGACCCAGTACTTC.